This is a list of T cell receptor beta chains from one sample in a study of shared clonotypes between healthy human individuals. Clones were read by immunoSEQ multiplex PCR, and TCRdb kept only the in-frame ones, dropping some. The sample shows some 2,000,000 clones, less than 95% of them seen only once. The sequenced sample consisted of naive CD8+ T cells sorted from blood. These receptors originate from a young man in good health. CDR3s include the opening cysteine and the closing phenylalanine or tryptophan. The D gene is left open where the match is weak. A row's size may be missing; if present it is once, few, many or a size class.

clone_size cdr3_length j_call d_call v_call cdr3_aa cdr3_nt
- 15 TRBJ1-2 - TRBV5-6 CASSLGLGVNYGYTF TGTGCCAGCAGCTTGGGTTTGGGGGTCAACTATGGCTACACCTTC
- 14 TRBJ1-4 TRBD1 TRBV5-4 CASSSQGANEKLFF TGTGCCAGCAGCTCACAGGGGGCTAATGAAAAACTGTTTTTT
- 13 TRBJ2-7 - TRBV9 CASSPDWDYEQYF TGTGCCAGCAGCCCTGATTGGGACTACGAGCAGTACTTC
- 15 TRBJ1-4 TRBD1 TRBV6-5 CASSYSPGGNEKLFF TGTGCCAGCAGTTACTCCCCAGGGGGTAATGAAAAACTGTTTTTT
- 15 TRBJ2-1 - TRBV7-6 CASSLDLSGYNEQFF TGTGCCAGCAGCTTAGACCTAAGCGGGTACAATGAGCAGTTCTTC
- 15 TRBJ2-7 TRBD1 TRBV27 CASSSRLGQKYEQYF TGTGCCAGCAGCTCAAGGTTGGGACAGAAATACGAGCAGTACTTC
- 17 TRBJ2-7 TRBD2 TRBV4-1 CASSQVLAGRSSYEQYF TGCGCCAGCAGCCAGGTCCTAGCGGGGAGGAGCTCCTACGAGCAGTACTTC
- 13 TRBJ1-2 - TRBV5-6 CASSLESVYGYTF TGTGCCAGCAGCTTGGAGTCGGTCTATGGCTACACCTTC
- 15 TRBJ2-7 - TRBV6-5 CASSYFASADYEQYF TGTGCCAGCAGTTACTTCGCTAGCGCAGACTACGAGCAGTACTTC
- 15 TRBJ2-3 - TRBV2 CASSEALQPADTQYF TGTGCCAGCAGTGAAGCGCTTCAACCGGCGGATACGCAGTATTTT
- 15 TRBJ2-2 - TRBV10-1 CASSDGGLNTGELFF TGCGCCAGCAGTGATGGGGGATTGAACACCGGGGAGCTGTTTTTT
once 15 TRBJ1-6 TRBD1 TRBV13 CASSPTGVGNSPLHF TGTGCCAGCAGCCCGACAGGGGTCGGTAATTCACCCCTCCACTTT
- 15 TRBJ2-1 - TRBV5-1 CASKKSGSSYNEQFF TGCGCCAGTAAGAAAAGTGGGAGCTCCTACAATGAGCAGTTCTTC
- 22 TRBJ1-5 - TRBV4-3 CASSQDLSSLGGEKAENQPQHF TGCGCCAGCAGCCAAGATCTTAGTTCGTTAGGAGGGGAAAAGGCAGAAAATCAGCCCCAGCATTTT
- 16 TRBJ2-1 TRBD2 TRBV9 CASSATPGLAYNEQFF TGTGCCAGCAGCGCAACCCCGGGACTAGCCTACAATGAGCAGTTCTTC
- 14 TRBJ2-5 TRBD1 TRBV27 CASSRTGLQETQYF TGTGCCAGCAGTAGGACAGGGCTACAAGAGACCCAGTACTTC
- 16 TRBJ2-7 - TRBV7-6 CASSPLVGPETGEQYF TGTGCCAGCAGCCCCCTGGTCGGCCCGGAGACTGGTGAGCAGTACTTC
- 15 TRBJ2-1 TRBD2 TRBV6-5 CASSYSSGRVNEQFF TGTGCCAGCAGTTATTCTAGCGGGAGGGTCAATGAGCAGTTCTTC
- 12 TRBJ2-7 TRBD2 TRBV5-4 CASRAGEGEQYF TGTGCCAGCAGGGCGGGAGAGGGCGAGCAGTACTTC
once 14 TRBJ2-7 TRBD1 TRBV28 CASSLGGTGVEQYF TGTGCCAGCAGTTTGGGCGGGACAGGGGTCGAGCAGTACTTC
- 13 TRBJ2-3 - TRBV11-3 CASSPTGGLTQYF TGTGCCAGCAGCCCCACCGGCGGGCTTACGCAGTATTTT
- 16 TRBJ2-1 TRBD2 TRBV4-3 CASSQGAAGVSNEQFF TGCGCCAGCAGCCAAGGAGCAGCGGGAGTATCCAATGAGCAGTTCTTC
- 17 TRBJ2-3 TRBD2 TRBV27 CASSLLGTSRHTDTQYF TGTGCCAGCAGTTTATTGGGGACTAGCCGCCACACAGATACGCAGTATTTT
- 12 TRBJ2-7 - TRBV7-9 CASSLGRYEQYF TGTGCCAGCAGCTTAGGCCGCTACGAGCAGTACTTC